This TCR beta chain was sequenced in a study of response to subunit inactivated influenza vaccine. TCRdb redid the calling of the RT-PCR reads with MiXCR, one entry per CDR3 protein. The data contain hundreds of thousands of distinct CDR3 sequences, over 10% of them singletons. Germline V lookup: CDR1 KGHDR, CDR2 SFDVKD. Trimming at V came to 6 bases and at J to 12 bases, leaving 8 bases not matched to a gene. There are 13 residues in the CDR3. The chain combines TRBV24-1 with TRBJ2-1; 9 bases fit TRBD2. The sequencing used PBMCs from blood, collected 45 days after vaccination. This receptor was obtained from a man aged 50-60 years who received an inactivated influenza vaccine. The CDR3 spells CATSISGRSGQFF. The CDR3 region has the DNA TGTGCCACCAGTATTAGCGGGAGAAGTGGGCAGTTCTTC.